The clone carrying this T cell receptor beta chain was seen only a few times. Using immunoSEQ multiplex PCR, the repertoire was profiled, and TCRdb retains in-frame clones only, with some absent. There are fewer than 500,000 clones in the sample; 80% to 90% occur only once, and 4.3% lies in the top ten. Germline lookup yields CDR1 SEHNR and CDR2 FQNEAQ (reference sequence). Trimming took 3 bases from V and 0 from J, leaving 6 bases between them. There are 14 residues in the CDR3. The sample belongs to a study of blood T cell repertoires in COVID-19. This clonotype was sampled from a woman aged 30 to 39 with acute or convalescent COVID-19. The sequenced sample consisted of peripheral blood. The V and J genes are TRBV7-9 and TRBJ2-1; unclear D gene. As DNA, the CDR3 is TGTGCCAGCAGCTTTACAAGCTCCTACAATGAGCAGTTCTTC. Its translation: CASSFTSSYNEQFF.